This T cell receptor beta chain was captured in a study of control samples from healthy donors and cancer patients. The table came from immunoSEQ multiplex PCR; TCRdb's copy has only in-frame clones and leaves some out. Of about 110,000 clones in the sample, roughly 90% are singletons; the top ten hold around 3.5%. CDR3 length: 13 residues. Deletions cut 6 bases from V and 2 bases from J, with 11 bases between. Sequencing was carried out using PBMCs. This receptor was taken from a woman in her sixties with lung cancer. This chain uses TRBV12-3 or TRBV12-4 with TRBJ2-7; D perhaps matches TRBD2 (5 bases). The CDR3 loop is CASSDGKTYEQYF. The CDR3, as DNA: TGTGCCAGCAGCGACGGGAAAACCTACGAGCAGTACTTC.